These 23 T cell receptor beta chains share one sample of origin, sequenced in a study of blood T cell repertoires in COVID-19. Produced via immunoSEQ multiplex PCR; TCRdb's table is partial and in-frame only. Of under 350,000 clones listed, 75% to 95% are singletons. Sequenced: peripheral blood. These receptors were obtained from a woman aged 25 to 39 with COVID-19, enrolled during active disease.

V is TRBV29-1 and J is TRBJ1-1; 7 nucleotides match TRBD1. V shed 4 bases, J shed 5 bases, and the junction held 10 bases outside the gene matches. Germline V gene lookup returns CDR1 SQVTM and CDR2 ANQGSEA. CDR3 size: 14 residues. The CDR3 bases are TGCAGCGTTGGCTCGTGGAGACAGGGTACTGAAGCTTTCTTT. Encoded protein: CSVGSWRQGTEAFF. Full variable domain (rest looked up from reference TRBV29-1 and TRBJ1-1): SAVISQKPSRDICQRGTSLTIQCQVDSQVTMMFWYRQQPGQSLTLIATANQGSEATYESGFVIDKFPISRPNLTFSTLTVSNMSPEDSSIYLCSVGSWRQGTEAFFGQGTRLTVV.

The chain joins TRBV7-2 to TRBJ2-5; 8 positions agree with TRBD1. V lost 3 bases to trimming and J lost 5 bases; unmatched junction nucleotides: 11. The CDR3 length is 16 residues. In germline, CDR1 is SGHTA, CDR2 FQGNSA. CDR3 DNA sequence: TGTGCCAGCAGCTTTCGCCTCAGGGGGCGAGGTGAGACCCAGTACTTC. Translation: CASSFRLRGRGETQYF.

The V gene is TRBV4-2, the J gene TRBJ1-4; no firm D call. V lost 1 base, J lost 4 bases, and 16 bases lay in between. The CDR3 consists of 17 residues. Germline loops: CDR1 LGHNA, CDR2 YNFKEQ. The CDR3 region has the DNA TGTGCCAGCAGCCAAGGTGAATTCCACCAGATTAATGAAAAACTGTTTTTT. Residues: CASSQGEFHQINEKLFF.

The V gene is TRBV6-5, the J gene TRBJ1-1; D call uncertain. Germline lookup yields CDR1 MNHEY and CDR2 SVGAGI. The CDR3 sequence is 14 residues long. The germline V and J ends were trimmed by 6 bases and 1 base, with 12 bases remaining between them. The chain's CDR3 is CASRNGLGNTEAFF. The DNA of the CDR3 is TGTGCCAGCAGAAACGGGTTAGGGAACACTGAAGCTTTCTTT.

This clone was seen once. The CDR3 coding sequence is TGTGCCAGCAGTGAGACAGGGTGGTACGAGCAGTACTTC. It yields the protein CASSETGWYEQYF. This chain links TRBV28 with TRBJ2-7; 7 bases line up with TRBD1. V lost 5 bases to trimming and J lost 4 bases; unmatched junction nucleotides: 5. Germline lookup yields CDR1 MDHEN and CDR2 SYDVKM. The CDR3 has 13 amino acids. The complete variable domain, with remaining parts taken from reference TRBV28 and TRBJ2-7, reads DVKVTQSSRYLVKRTGEKVFLECVQDMDHENMFWYRQDPGLGLRLIYFSYDVKMKEKGDIPEGYSVSREKKERFSLILESASTNQTSMYLCASSETGWYEQYFGPGTRLTVT.

The V call is TRBV29-1, the J call TRBJ2-1, with TRBD1 identical over 8 bases. The CDR3 runs 13 residues. V was pared by 7 bases and J by 6 bases, with 8 bases of the junction left unmatched. Looked up from germline, CDR1 is SQVTM and CDR2 is ANQGSEA. Here the CDR3 reads CSAAGTGGNEQFF. The CDR3 region has the DNA TGCAGCGCGGCCGGGACAGGTGGCAATGAGCAGTTCTTC.

The CDR3 DNA reads TGTGCCAGCAGCTTAGCGGCCTCAGGGGTAGAGACCCAGTACTTC. Protein sequence: CASSLAASGVETQYF. This chain uses TRBV7-3 with TRBJ2-5; a weak D match, TRBD1 (6 bases). This CDR3 has 15 amino acids. Trimming shortened V by 2 bases and J by 4 bases, and 14 bases separated the two germline ends. Germline CDR1 reads SGHTA; CDR2 reads FQGTGA. Variable domain in full (rest from reference TRBV7-3 and TRBJ2-5): GAGVSQTPSNKVTEKGKYVELRCDPISGHTALYWYRQSLGQGPEFLIYFQGTGAADDSGLPNDRFFAVRPEGSVSTLKIQRTERGDSAVYLCASSLAASGVETQYFGPGTRLLVL.

V and J are TRBV7-3 and TRBJ1-1; a weak D match, TRBD1 (6 bases). The CDR3 sequence is 14 residues long. Germline V lookup: CDR1 SGHTA, CDR2 FQGTGA. Trimming removed 5 bases at V and 7 bases at J, with 17 bases between. The CDR3 coding sequence is TGTGCCAGCAGCCTTGATCGGGGCAGGGGTGAAGCTTTCTTT. This encodes CASSLDRGRGEAFF. Using reference TRBV7-3 and TRBJ1-1 for the parts outside the CDR3, the full variable domain is GAGVSQTPSNKVTEKGKYVELRCDPISGHTALYWYRQSLGQGPEFLIYFQGTGAADDSGLPNDRFFAVRPEGSVSTLKIQRTERGDSAVYLCASSLDRGRGEAFFGQGTRLTVV.

The rearrangement links TRBV14 to TRBJ1-1; 9 positions match TRBD1. Germline-derived CDR1 and CDR2 are SGHDN and FVKESK. The CDR3 extends over 15 amino acids. With V trimmed by 5 bases and J by 3 bases, 7 bases remained unmatched. This CDR3 is CASSLRTGADTEAFF. CDR3 in DNA: TGTGCCAGCAGCTTGAGGACAGGGGCGGACACTGAAGCTTTCTTT.

The chain uses TRBV30 and TRBJ2-3; 7 bases line up with TRBD2. The CDR3 totals 14 residues. The V and J ends lost 0 bases and 3 bases, in that order; junction bases with no gene match: 3. CDR1 is GTSNPN and CDR2 is SVGIG in the germline V gene (reference sequence). The CDR3 coding sequence is TGTGCCTGGAGTGTACTGGGGGGGACAGATACGCAGTATTTT. Translated, it gives CAWSVLGGTDTQYF.

The chain has TRBV9 and TRBJ2-1; TRBD2 might be the D (5 bases). CDR3 length: 15 residues. Germline CDR1 SGDLS, CDR2 YYNGEE. V was cut by 4 bases and J by 8 bases, with 19 bases left in between. The CDR3 protein is CASSLSGQTRDEQFF. DNA for the CDR3: TGTGCCAGCAGCCTAAGCGGCCAGACCCGCGATGAGCAGTTCTTC.

This clone was seen just once. The chain couples TRBV15 to TRBJ1-5, with D possibly TRBD1 on 5 matching bases. The CDR3 length is 14 residues. V was trimmed by 8 bases and J by 1 base, leaving 12 bases between them. Germline-derived CDR1 and CDR2 are LNHNV and YYDKDF (reference sequence). Written as DNA, the CDR3 is TGTGCCACCGGGCAGGGTTGGAGCAATCAGCCCCAGCATTTT. Its protein is CATGQGWSNQPQHF. The full variable domain, with the rest looked up from reference TRBV15 and TRBJ1-5, is DAMVIQNPRYQVTQFGKPVTLSCSQTLNHNVMYWYQQKSSQAPKLLFHYYDKDFNNEADTPDNFQSRRPNTSFCFLDIRSPGLGDTAMYLCATGQGWSNQPQHFGDGTRLSIL.

V usage is TRBV4-1 and J usage is TRBJ1-6, with D possibly matching TRBD1 (5 bases). V dropped 1 base and J dropped 4 bases, with 14 bases sitting between them. Germline loops: CDR1 MGHRA, CDR2 YSYEKL. The CDR3 length is 17 residues. Here the CDR3 reads CASSQVRIGDYNSPLHF. In DNA form, the CDR3 reads TGCGCCAGCAGCCAAGTGCGGATAGGGGATTATAATTCACCCCTCCACTTT.

The V call is TRBV10-3, the J call TRBJ2-2; perhaps TRBD2 as D (6 bases). Germline CDR1 and CDR2: ENHRY and SYGVKD. With 11 bases removed from V and 8 bases from J, the gap between germline ends came to 12 bases. CDR3 length equals 11 residues. The CDR3 coding sequence is TGTGCCCCGGGGGAGGCAGGGGAGCTGTTTTTT. This sequence encodes CAPGEAGELFF.

The rearrangement joins TRBV29-1 to TRBJ1-1; 8 nucleotides agree with TRBD1. Germline lookup yields CDR1 SQVTM and CDR2 ANQGSEA. Germline trimming cut 0 bases from V and 6 bases from J; bases unmatched to any gene: 12. This CDR3 comprises 16 residues. CDR3 residues: CSVEDLGQGASAEAFF. As DNA, the CDR3 is TGCAGCGTTGAAGATCTTGGTCAGGGGGCTTCGGCTGAAGCTTTCTTT.

The CDR3 sequence is CASSGLAGRWQFF. In nucleotides, the CDR3 is TGTGCCAGCAGTGGACTAGCTGGCAGGTGGCAGTTCTTC. This chain connects TRBV27 to TRBJ2-1; 8 nucleotides line up with TRBD2. V shed 5 bases and J 12 bases; nucleotides not matched to a gene: 9. The CDR3 loop spans 13 amino acids. Germline CDR1 reads MNHEY; CDR2 reads SMNVEV (reference sequence).

V gene TRBV7-9 combines with J gene TRBJ2-5; D possibly corresponds to TRBD2 (5 bases). The germline V gene encodes CDR1 SEHNR and CDR2 FQNEAQ (reference sequence). The CDR3 has 14 amino acids. V lost 1 base and J 5 bases, leaving 11 bases between the germline ends. CDR3 sequence: CASSLGSDGETQYF. The CDR3 DNA reads TGTGCCAGCAGCTTAGGTAGCGATGGGGAGACCCAGTACTTC.

V is TRBV15 and J is TRBJ1-1; 8 bases agree with TRBD1. This CDR3 region has 14 residues. V shed 0 bases, J shed 3 bases, and the junction held 0 bases outside the gene matches. CDR1 is LNHNV and CDR2 is YYDKDF in the germline V gene (reference sequence). CDR3 region: CATSRDRGHTEAFF. CDR3 in DNA: TGTGCCACCAGCAGAGACAGGGGGCACACTGAAGCTTTCTTT. The full variable domain, rest sourced from reference TRBV15 and TRBJ1-1, is DAMVIQNPRYQVTQFGKPVTLSCSQTLNHNVMYWYQQKSSQAPKLLFHYYDKDFNNEADTPDNFQSRRPNTSFCFLDIRSPGLGDTAMYLCATSRDRGHTEAFFGQGTRLTVV.

This CDR3 is CASSYGTGGTTGELFF. The CDR3 DNA is TGTGCCAGCAGTTACGGGACAGGGGGCACCACCGGGGAGCTGTTTTTT. The chain joins TRBV6-6 to TRBJ2-2; 12 nucleotides match TRBD1. Trimming took 2 bases from V and 4 from J; bases not matched to a gene: 2. Germline-derived CDR1 and CDR2 are MNHNY and SVGAGI (reference sequence). The CDR3 is 16 residues long.

This sequence joins TRBV3-1 (or the pseudogene TRBV3-2) and TRBJ2-7, with D maybe TRBD1 (6 bases). Trimming pared 0 bases from V and 4 bases from J, leaving 10 bases between. Germline assignment: CDR1 LGHDT and CDR2 YNNKEL (reference sequence). The CDR3 loop spans 14 amino acids. The CDR3 here is CASSQDGGGYEQYF. CDR3 in DNA: TGTGCCAGCAGCCAAGATGGGGGCGGATACGAGCAGTACTTC.

The chain couples TRBV30 to TRBJ2-7; 11 bases agree with TRBD1. J gave up 6 bases and V 0 bases, and 7 bases lay outside the gene matches. CDR1 is GTSNPN and CDR2 is SVGIG in the germline V gene (reference sequence). The CDR3 extends over 15 amino acids. The chain's CDR3 is CAWSVMGQGVSEQYF. CDR3 sequence (DNA): TGTGCCTGGAGTGTAATGGGACAGGGGGTTTCCGAGCAGTACTTC.

The rearrangement joins TRBV2 to TRBJ2-1; TRBD1 matches 7 bases. From germline, CDR1 is SNHLY and CDR2 FYNNEI. V was pared by 6 bases and J by 0 bases, with 8 bases of the junction left unmatched. This CDR3 is built from 16 residues. The DNA of the CDR3 is TGTGCCAGCAGCCCACTCAGGGGGTTCTCCTACAATGAGCAGTTCTTC. It specifies CASSPLRGFSYNEQFF.

The genes are TRBV19 and TRBJ2-2; D call uncertain. Germline lookup yields CDR1 LNHDA and CDR2 SQIVND (reference sequence). The ends were cut back, 5 bases at V and 4 bases at J, with 14 bases in the middle. This CDR3 region has 15 residues. CDR3 sequence (DNA): TGTGCCAGTAGTCCCGAGAGGATCGGCACCGGGGAGCTGTTTTTT. Translation gives CASSPERIGTGELFF.